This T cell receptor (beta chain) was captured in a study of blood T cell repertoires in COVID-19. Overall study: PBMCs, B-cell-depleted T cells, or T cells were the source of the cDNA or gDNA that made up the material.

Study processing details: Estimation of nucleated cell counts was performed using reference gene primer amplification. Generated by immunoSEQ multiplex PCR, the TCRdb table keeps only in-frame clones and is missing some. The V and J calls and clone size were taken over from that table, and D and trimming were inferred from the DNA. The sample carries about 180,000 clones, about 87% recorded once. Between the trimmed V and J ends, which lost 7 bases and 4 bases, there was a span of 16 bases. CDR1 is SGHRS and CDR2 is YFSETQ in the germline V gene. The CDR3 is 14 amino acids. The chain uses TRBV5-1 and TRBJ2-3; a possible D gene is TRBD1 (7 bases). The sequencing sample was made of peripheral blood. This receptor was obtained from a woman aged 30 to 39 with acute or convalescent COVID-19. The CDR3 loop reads CASLRQGLPDTQYF. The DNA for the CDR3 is TGCGCCAGCCTTCGACAGGGACTCCCAGATACGCAGTATTTT. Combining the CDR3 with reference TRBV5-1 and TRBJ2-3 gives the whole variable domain KAGVTQTPRYLIKTRGQQVTLSCSPISGHRSVSWYQQTPGQGLQFLFEYFSETQRNKGNFPGRFSGRQFSNSRSEMNVSTLELGDSALYLCASLRQGLPDTQYFGPGTRLTVL.